Listed below are T cell receptor beta chains from one sample, sequenced in a study of T cells in Graves' hyperthyroidism and ophthalmopathy. In TCRdb, the multiplex PCR reads were re-called with MiXCR into one record per CDR3 protein. This sample carries 250,000 to 300,000 distinct CDR3 sequences, roughly 19% of them seen once, and the ten largest clones take under 45%. The sequencing input was blood. The receptors were gathered from a man aged 45 to 65 with Graves' ophthalmopathy. CDR3s include the opening cysteine and the closing phenylalanine or tryptophan. A D gene is named only where the DNA matches it firmly. The listing skips clone size in some rows; elsewhere it reads once, few, many or a size class.

D	size	V	J	DNA	CDR3
TRBD1	NA	TRBV18	TRBJ2-1	TGTGCCAGCTCGCCGGGGACAGGCATAACGTACAATGAGCAGTTCTTC	CASSPGTGITYNEQFF
TRBD2	many	TRBV7-9	TRBJ2-7	TGTGCCAGCAGCTTAGGGCCAGCGGGAGTCGAGCAGTACTTC	CASSLGPAGVEQYF
NA	many	TRBV9	TRBJ2-7	TGTGCCAGCAGCCCGACCTTGATAAGCTCCTACGAGCAGTACTTC	CASSPTLISSYEQYF
NA	many	TRBV2	TRBJ1-5	TGTGCCAGCAGTGAGAGCGGGGGTCGCCAGCCCCAGCATTTT	CASSESGGRQPQHF
NA	many	TRBV18	TRBJ1-1	TGTGCCAGCTCACCTTTGAACACTGAAGCTTTCTTT	CASSPLNTEAFF
NA	few	TRBV5-1	TRBJ1-2	TGCGCCAGCAGCTCAACCGGCCTCTACGGAGACTATGGCTACACCTTC	CASSSTGLYGDYGYTF
NA	NA	TRBV6-2/TRBV6-3	TRBJ2-3	TGTGCCAGCAGTTACGTCTCAGATACGCAGTATTTT	CASSYVSDTQYF
TRBD2	many	TRBV30	TRBJ2-5	TGTGCCTGGGGTCTCGGGGGGGTAGAGACCCAGTACTTC	CAWGLGGVETQYF
NA	NA	TRBV7-3	TRBJ2-3	TGTGCCAGCAGCTTGACTCGGGATACGCAGTATTTT	CASSLTRDTQYF
TRBD2	few	TRBV27	TRBJ2-3	TGTGCCAGCAGTTTCGGGCGAGCGGGAGGGCCCCAAGATACGCAGTATTTT	CASSFGRAGGPQDTQYF
NA	few	TRBV7-9	TRBJ1-4	TGTGCCAGCAGCTTAAGACCCGTCCGGCACAGGGAAAATGAAAAACTGTTTTTT	CASSLRPVRHRENEKLFF
NA	many	TRBV11-3	TRBJ2-7	TGTGCCAGCAGCTACAGGACGGGCGAGCAGTACTTC	CASSYRTGEQYF
NA	once	TRBV19	TRBJ1-1	TGTGCCAGTAGTAGGGGGGCGACAGTGAACACTGAAGCTTTCTTT	CASSRGATVNTEAFF
NA	NA	TRBV28	TRBJ2-2	TGTGCCAGCAGTGCCCTGGGAAACACCGGGGAGCTGTTTTTT	CASSALGNTGELFF
TRBD1	many	TRBV28	TRBJ1-5	TGTGCCAGCAGTCCGGACAGGGAACTAGAGCAGCCCCAGCATTTT	CASSPDRELEQPQHF
NA	many	TRBV28	TRBJ2-5	TGTGCCAGCAGTTGGTACAGGGCGTCGGAGACCCAGTACTTC	CASSWYRASETQYF
NA	many	TRBV2	TRBJ1-2	TGTGCCAGCAGAGTAACGGGACGGGAGGGCTACACCTTC	CASRVTGREGYTF
NA	many	TRBV6-5	TRBJ2-7	TGTGCCAGCAGTTACAGGCCCGGAGGGGTGTACGAGCAGTACTTC	CASSYRPGGVYEQYF
NA	few	TRBV7-9	TRBJ1-3	TGTGCCAGCAGCTCCCCCGCTTCGGGCAGGGGTGGAAACACCATATATTTT	CASSSPASGRGGNTIYF
TRBD2	NA	TRBV9	TRBJ2-1	TGTGCCAGCAGCGTAGAAGGTAGCGGGAGGGTTTTGGCCAATGAGCAGTTCTTC	CASSVEGSGRVLANEQFF
TRBD2	many	TRBV6-1	TRBJ2-1	TGTGCCAGCAGTGCGACTAGCGGGAGTAGGCGTGAGCAGTTCTTC	CASSATSGSRREQFF
TRBD1	many	TRBV28	TRBJ2-5	TGTGCCAGCAGCGGGACAGGGGGCCCCTACTTCCAAGAGACCCAGTACTTC	CASSGTGGPYFQETQYF
TRBD2	NA	TRBV6-2/TRBV6-3	TRBJ2-3	TGTGCCAGCAGTTACACCGGGACTAGCGGGCCGAGAAGCACAGATACGCAGTATTTT	CASSYTGTSGPRSTDTQYF
NA	many	TRBV5-1	TRBJ2-3	TGCGCCAGCAGCTTGGGATGGGGGGATACGCAGTATTTT	CASSLGWGDTQYF
TRBD1	many	TRBV30	TRBJ1-1	TGTGCCTGGAGTGGACAGGGGAACACTGAAGCTTTCTTT	CAWSGQGNTEAFF
NA	many	TRBV30	TRBJ2-5	TGTGCCTGGAGTGGCGGGACATCCTCTGGGGAGACCCAGTACTTC	CAWSGGTSSGETQYF
NA	many	TRBV30	TRBJ2-5	TGTGCCTGGAGTGCCTTTCAGGACAGTGGCGTAGAGACCCAGTACTTC	CAWSAFQDSGVETQYF
NA	NA	TRBV30	TRBJ1-5	TGTGCCTGGTCCTGGGGTAAGGGGATCGTCTCCAGCAATCAGCCCCAGCATTTT	CAWSWGKGIVSSNQPQHF
NA	NA	TRBV7-3	TRBJ2-3	TGTGCCAGCAGCTTAATCCGGGAGGATACGCAGTATTTT	CASSLIREDTQYF
NA	many	TRBV7-9	TRBJ2-3	TGTGCCAGCAGCTCCCCCCTCCGACAGGCGCAGTATTTT	CASSSPLRQAQYF
TRBD1	many	TRBV2	TRBJ1-2	TGTGCCAGCAGACCTGGACAGGGGTCCTATGGCTACACCTTC	CASRPGQGSYGYTF
TRBD2	NA	TRBV27	TRBJ2-1	TGTGCCAGCAGTTTCCTCGGGGCTAGCGGGAGGGCCAAGCAGTTCTTC	CASSFLGASGRAKQFF
TRBD1	many	TRBV7-2	TRBJ2-2	TGTGCCAGCAGCTTAGTAGGGGGCGATTTTACCGGGGAGCTGTTTTTT	CASSLVGGDFTGELFF
NA	NA	TRBV4-1	TRBJ2-3	TGCGCCAGCAGCCAAGATGGGTCCTTGGCAGATACGCAGTATTTT	CASSQDGSLADTQYF
NA	NA	TRBV15	TRBJ1-2	TGTGCCACCAGCAGAGATTTTCGTTCGCGGGTCTCAGGTGGCTACACCTTC	CATSRDFRSRVSGGYTF
NA	NA	TRBV24-1	TRBJ2-1	TGTGCCACCAGTGATCCCCAGTTAGGGCAGTTCTTC	CATSDPQLGQFF
NA	many	TRBV6-2/TRBV6-3	TRBJ2-7	TGTGCCAGCAGTTACTCGAGGCCCGGGGATTACGAGCAGTACTTC	CASSYSRPGDYEQYF
TRBD2	many	TRBV12-5	TRBJ2-3	TGTGCTACCCCCCCAACCGGGACTAGCGGTTGTACAGATACGCAGTATTTT	CATPPTGTSGCTDTQYF
NA	few	TRBV28	TRBJ1-4	TGTGCCAGCAGATCCCTGCCAGGGAGAGCAGAAAATGAAAAACTGTTTTTT	CASRSLPGRAENEKLFF